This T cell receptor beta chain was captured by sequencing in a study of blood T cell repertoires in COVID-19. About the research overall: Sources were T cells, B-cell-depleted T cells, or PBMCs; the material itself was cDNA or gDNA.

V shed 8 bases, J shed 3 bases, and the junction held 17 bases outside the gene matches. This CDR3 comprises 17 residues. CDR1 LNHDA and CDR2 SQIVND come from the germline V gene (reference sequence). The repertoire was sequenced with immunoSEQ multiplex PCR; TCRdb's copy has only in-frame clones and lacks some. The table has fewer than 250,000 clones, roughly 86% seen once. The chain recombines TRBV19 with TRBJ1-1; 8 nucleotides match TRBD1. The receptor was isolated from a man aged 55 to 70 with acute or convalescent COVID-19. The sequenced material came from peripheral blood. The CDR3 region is CASRHIGQGLGDTEAFF. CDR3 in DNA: TGTGCCAGTCGGCATATAGGACAGGGACTTGGGGACACTGAAGCTTTCTTT.